This T cell receptor (beta chain) was retrieved from a study of blood T cell repertoires in COVID-19. On the study more broadly: Sources were T cells, B-cell-depleted T cells, or PBMCs; the material itself was cDNA or gDNA.

The count of this clone is one. Trimming took 0 bases from V and 10 from J; bases not matched to a gene: 11. Germline CDR1 reads MNHEY; CDR2 reads SMNVEV (reference sequence). The CDR3 has 17 residues. This table comes from immunoSEQ multiplex PCR, and its TCRdb copy is limited to in-frame clones, with some not included. The sample records some 20,000 clones, about 88% being singletons. Material: peripheral blood. This receptor was taken from a man aged 35 to 55 with active COVID-19. This chain connects TRBV27 to TRBJ2-1, with 11 bases matching TRBD2. The CDR3 bases are TGTGCCAGCAGTTTATCGGCCCTTAGCGGGAGGGCGAGGGAGCAGTTCTTC. Its translation is CASSLSALSGRAREQFF.